This entry is about one TCR beta chain. What it binds is unknown. This record comes from a study of vaccination effects on CD4 cells after COVID-19. At the level of the study: Subjects were given two BNT162b2 or mRNA-1273 vaccine doses. Study-wide results and caveats: In the late period after vaccination, infection- and vaccine-induced clones contracted markedly.

CDR3 length: 14 amino acids. The V end lost 1 base, the J end lost 4 bases, and 12 bases lay between the germline ends. Germline CDR1 SQVTM, CDR2 ANQGSEA. Clones were read by immunoSEQ multiplex PCR, and TCRdb kept only the in-frame ones, dropping some. Of roughly 35,000 clones in the sample, approximately 73% were seen once. Antigen-specific CD4+ T cells were expanded (with viral peptide pools) by the ViraFEST assay ahead of sequencing. Once cultured for 9 to 11 days, the cells underwent separation to obtain CD4+ T cells. Vaccinated participants had no history of SARS-CoV-2 infection and tested negative for nucleocapsid antibodies. They grew under 2.5 million PBMC in each well, adding around 10 IU/ml IL-2 and 8 to 10 ug/ml peptides. Days 3 and 7 were when half the medium was replaced with IL-2 medium.

The sample here was CD4+ T cells from PBMCs cultured with HCoV-OC43 spike peptides, taken before COVID-19 vaccination. Subset: HCoV-OC43 spike overlapping peptide pool stimulation. This clonotype originated in a human donor who received a COVID-19 vaccine. This chain links TRBV29-1 with TRBJ2-3, with D perhaps TRBD2 (7 bases). Written as DNA, the CDR3 is TGCAGCGTTGAAGCGGGGGGCATCGCAGATACGCAGTATTTT. This sequence encodes CSVEAGGIADTQYF.